Below are 26 T cell receptor beta chains sequenced from a single sample in a study of cytomegalovirus exposure and HLA in healthy donors. Clones were read by immunoSEQ multiplex PCR, and TCRdb kept only the in-frame ones, dropping some. The sample lists under 300,000 clones; 80% to 90% were seen once. The sequencing input was PBMCs. The receptors were gathered from a woman under 30 in good health and CMV-seronegative.

This clone was picked up a small number of times. The chain links TRBV18 to TRBJ1-2; D possibly corresponds to TRBD1 (6 bases). Trimming shortened V by 1 base and J by 2 bases, and 8 bases separated the two germline ends. This CDR3 spans 14 amino acids. Germline CDR1 is KGHSH and CDR2 is LQKENI. The CDR3 loop reads CASSPRQGNYGYTF. CDR3 nucleotide sequence: TGTGCCAGCTCACCACGGCAGGGGAACTATGGCTACACCTTC.

This chain links TRBV2 with TRBJ2-1, with TRBD1 matching over 10 bases. The CDR3 is made up of 15 amino acids. V shed 7 bases and J 7 bases; nucleotides not matched to a gene: 10. Germline assignment: CDR1 SNHLY and CDR2 FYNNEI. CDR3 DNA sequence: TGTGCCAGCACCACTCCCGGGACAGGGGCAAATGAGCAGTTCTTC. It encodes CASTTPGTGANEQFF.

The chain couples TRBV4-1 to TRBJ2-7, with D perhaps TRBD2 (6 bases). The length of the CDR3 is 15 residues. Germline V gene sequence: CDR1 MGHRA, CDR2 YSYEKL. V lost 0 bases and J 3 bases, leaving 12 bases between the germline ends. The CDR3, as DNA: TGCGCCAGCAGCCAAGATGAAGCGGGCAGCTACGAGCAGTACTTC. Translated: CASSQDEAGSYEQYF.

This rearrangement joins TRBV30 to TRBJ2-1, with 7 nucleotides matching TRBD2. The CDR3 spans 13 residues. V was clipped by 7 bases and J by 6 bases; unmatched bases: 9. The V gene's germline CDR1 is GTSNPN and CDR2 SVGIG (reference sequence). The DNA of the CDR3 is TGTGCCTTAGGTGCGGGAGTGAGCAATGAGCAGTTCTTC. Residues: CALGAGVSNEQFF.

The rearrangement joins TRBV28 to TRBJ1-5; D is possibly TRBD1 (6 bases). V was pared by 6 bases and J by 3 bases, with 15 bases between. The CDR3 is 15 amino acids. Germline lookup yields CDR1 MDHEN and CDR2 SYDVKM. The CDR3 bases are TGTGCCAGCAGCCATAGACAGGTCTCCAATCAGCCCCAGCATTTT. It codes for CASSHRQVSNQPQHF. The full variable domain, with the rest looked up from reference TRBV28 and TRBJ1-5, is DVKVTQSSRYLVKRTGEKVFLECVQDMDHENMFWYRQDPGLGLRLIYFSYDVKMKEKGDIPEGYSVSREKKERFSLILESASTNQTSMYLCASSHRQVSNQPQHFGDGTRLSIL.

V usage is TRBV27 and J usage is TRBJ1-2; 11 bases are shared with TRBD1. CDR1 is MNHEY, CDR2 SMNVEV, per germline (reference sequence). This CDR3 contains 16 residues. V shed 8 bases and J 2 bases; nucleotides not matched to a gene: 10. In DNA form, the CDR3 reads TGTGCCAGCTCCCCTTGGGGGGACAGGGGGAACTATGGCTACACCTTC. Encoded protein: CASSPWGDRGNYGYTF.

The CDR3 DNA reads as TGTGCCAGTAGTATAGCCGGGACTAGTCGGAATGAGCAGTTCTTC. This translates into CASSIAGTSRNEQFF. V and J are TRBV19 and TRBJ2-1, with 8 nucleotides matching TRBD2. The germline V gene encodes CDR1 LNHDA and CDR2 SQIVND (reference sequence). Losses at the gene ends were 1 base for V and 7 bases for J; bases not matched to a gene: 6. The CDR3 covers 15 residues.

The CDR3 loop reads CATSRAGTSGWSSYNEQFF. The DNA for the CDR3 is TGTGCCACCAGCAGGGCCGGGACTAGCGGTTGGAGCTCCTACAATGAGCAGTTCTTC. The chain is built from TRBV15 and TRBJ2-1, with 11 positions matching TRBD2. Germline assignment: CDR1 LNHNV and CDR2 YYDKDF (reference sequence). This CDR3 region has 19 residues. The J segment lost 0 bases and the V segment lost 3 bases, leaving 10 bases of the junction unmatched.

This clone turned up a few times. The CDR3 DNA follows: TGTGCCAGTATTCGCGACAGGGGGCAATTTGGAAACACCATATATTTT. Translated: CASIRDRGQFGNTIYF. This chain connects TRBV19 to TRBJ1-3; 10 positions match TRBD1. V lost 7 bases to trimming and J lost 3 bases; unmatched junction nucleotides: 9. This CDR3 region has 16 residues. Germline CDR1 LNHDA, CDR2 SQIVND (reference sequence). The entire variable domain, with the rest obtained from reference TRBV19 and TRBJ1-3, is as follows: DGGITQSPKYLFRKEGQNVTLSCEQNLNHDAMYWYRQDPGQGLRLIYYSQIVNDFQKGDIAEGYSVSREKKESFPLTVTSAQKNPTAFYLCASIRDRGQFGNTIYFGEGSWLTVV.

This clone was detected only once. The CDR3 nucleotides read TGTGCCAGCAGTTTAGGGGCCGGAATGAATCAGCCCCAGCATTTT. Translation gives CASSLGAGMNQPQHF. The chain couples TRBV27 to TRBJ1-5; a weak D match, TRBD1 (5 bases). The germline V gene encodes CDR1 MNHEY and CDR2 SMNVEV (reference sequence). The CDR3 is 15 amino acids. V was clipped by 2 bases and J by 4 bases, with 12 bases between them.

The V call is TRBV29-1, the J call TRBJ2-7, with 11 bases matching TRBD1. Per germline, CDR1 SQVTM and CDR2 ANQGSEA. The CDR3 covers 16 residues. J lost 5 bases, V lost 5 bases, and 14 bases had no gene match. In DNA form, the CDR3 reads TGCAGCGTTCGTATTCCGGGACAGGGGGTGATGGACGAGCAGTACTTC. Translated: CSVRIPGQGVMDEQYF.

J is TRBJ2-3 and V is TRBV5-1, with TRBD1 matching 8 bases. The CDR3 is 15 amino acids. In germline, CDR1 is SGHRS, CDR2 YFSETQ. V dropped 7 bases and J dropped 2; count of bases not matched to a gene: 9. CDR3 sequence (DNA): TGCGCCAGCCAAAGACAGGGGCTGGTCACAGATACGCAGTATTTT. The encoded protein is CASQRQGLVTDTQYF.

CDR3 sequence reads: CASSLGLAADTQYF. The CDR3 region has the DNA TGTGCCAGCAGTCTGGGACTAGCGGCAGATACGCAGTATTTT. V and J are TRBV27 and TRBJ2-3; TRBD2 matches 11 bases. Per the germline V gene, CDR1 is MNHEY and CDR2 is SMNVEV (reference sequence). This CDR3 comprises 14 residues. The V gene end was trimmed by 5 bases and the J gene end by 4 bases; junction bases not matched to a gene: 2.

J is TRBJ1-6 and V is TRBV27; D is uncertain. Germline V gives CDR1 MNHEY, CDR2 SMNVEV (reference sequence). Trimming shortened V by 3 bases and J by 4 bases, and 7 bases separated the two germline ends. The CDR3 spans 14 residues. In DNA form, the CDR3 reads TGTGCCAGCAGTTTCGGCGGGTATAATTCACCCCTCCACTTT. Translating it yields CASSFGGYNSPLHF.

The J gene is TRBJ2-3, the V gene TRBV29-1; 7 bases are shared with TRBD2. The V gene end was trimmed by 5 bases and the J gene end by 0 bases; junction bases not matched to a gene: 5. The CDR3 covers 14 residues. CDR1 is SQVTM and CDR2 is ANQGSEA in the germline V gene. CDR3 loop: CSVRRTSSTDTQYF. In DNA, the CDR3 is TGCAGCGTTCGCCGGACTAGTAGCACAGATACGCAGTATTTT.

In nucleotides, the CDR3 is TGTGCCAGCAGCGAGAACAGGGTAAAGAACTATGGCTACACCTTC. Protein sequence: CASSENRVKNYGYTF. V usage is TRBV13 and J usage is TRBJ1-2; tentative D call: TRBD1 (6 bases). The CDR3 spans 15 residues. The V gene lost 5 bases and the J gene lost 2 bases, with 15 bases spanning the gap. CDR1 PRHDT and CDR2 FYEKMQ come from the germline V gene (reference sequence).

This clone was counted once. The V call is TRBV7-9, the J call TRBJ2-7, with TRBD2 matching over 11 bases. Germline V lookup: CDR1 SEHNR, CDR2 FQNEAQ (reference sequence). This CDR3 region has 15 residues. Trimming took 6 bases from V and 1 from J; bases not matched to a gene: 5. The chain's CDR3 is CASSTRTSGSYEQYF. For the CDR3, the DNA is TGTGCCAGCAGTACTAGGACTAGCGGGTCCTACGAGCAGTACTTC.

This clone was seen a few times. CDR3 region: CASSLWADEKLFF. The CDR3 DNA sequence: TGTGCCAGCAGCTTGTGGGCAGATGAAAAACTGTTTTTT. The V call is TRBV5-6, the J call TRBJ1-4; D is ambiguous. Germline V gene lookup returns CDR1 SGHDT and CDR2 YYEEEE. The CDR3 has 13 amino acids. Trimming removed 1 base from V and 6 bases from J, with 7 bases in between.

CDR3 nucleotide sequence: TGTGCCAGCAGCTCGCTCCGGGGGTACCAAGAGACCCAGTACTTC. Residues: CASSSLRGYQETQYF. The chain recombines TRBV7-6 with TRBJ2-5, with D tentatively TRBD2 (6 bases). Germline loops: CDR1 SGHVS, CDR2 FNYEAQ. V lost 4 bases and J lost 0, with 12 bases in between. The CDR3 length is 15 residues.

The chain recombines TRBV11-1 with TRBJ2-7; D may be TRBD2 (5 bases). Trimming took 2 bases from V and 4 from J, leaving 12 bases between them. The CDR3 runs 14 residues. Germline CDR1 reads SGHAT; CDR2 reads FQDESV (reference sequence). The CDR3 nucleotides read TGTGCCAGCAGCTTACTGAGGACTTCATACGAGCAGTACTTC. It translates to CASSLLRTSYEQYF.

The chain recombines TRBV11-3 with TRBJ1-2, with unresolved D. V lost 0 bases, J lost 4 bases, and 9 bases lay in between. The CDR3 extends over 14 amino acids. Germline CDR1 is SGHNT and CDR2 is YENEEA. The CDR3, as DNA: TGTGCCAGCAGCTTAGAGGCAGGCTCCTATGGCTACACCTTC. It translates to CASSLEAGSYGYTF.

The V and J genes are TRBV6-6 and TRBJ2-7; D is possibly TRBD2 (5 bases). Trimming pared 6 bases from V and 5 bases from J, leaving 20 bases between. The CDR3 is 15 residues long. Germline V gene data show CDR1 as MNHNY and CDR2 as SVGAGI (reference sequence). The CDR3 sequence is CASSRPRPPGNEQYF. The CDR3 nucleotides read TGTGCCAGCAGCCGTCCCCGGCCCCCCGGGAACGAGCAGTACTTC.

The genes are TRBV5-1 and TRBJ2-7; 7 nucleotides line up with TRBD2. The CDR3 is 14 residues long. The germline V gene encodes CDR1 SGHRS and CDR2 YFSETQ. The J segment lost 6 bases and the V segment lost 4 bases, leaving 10 bases of the junction unmatched. CDR3 nucleotides: TGCGCCAGCAGCCCGGGAGGTCTAGCGATCGAGCAGTACTTC. Encoded protein: CASSPGGLAIEQYF.

A single count supports this clone. V gene TRBV11-2 combines with J gene TRBJ2-5, with D unclear. The germline V and J ends were trimmed by 4 bases and 5 bases, with 23 bases remaining between them. The CDR3 spans 17 residues. Germline loops: CDR1 SGHAT, CDR2 FQNNGV. The CDR3 spells CASSSKTSTNRRETQYF. In nucleotides, the CDR3 is TGTGCCAGCAGCTCTAAGACATCTACGAACCGCCGGGAGACCCAGTACTTC.

The chain couples TRBV10-3 to TRBJ1-2; D gene uncertain. Germline V CDR1 and CDR2: ENHRY, SYGVKD. The CDR3 covers 13 residues. The germline V and J ends were trimmed by 7 bases and 3 bases, with 12 bases remaining between them. The CDR3 sequence: CAIKEDYYYGYTF. In DNA form, the CDR3 reads TGTGCCATCAAAGAGGACTATTACTATGGCTACACCTTC.

The CDR3 DNA sequence: TGCGCCAGCAGCTTGGCCTACGCAGGGTCCTACGAGCAGTACTTC. Translated, it gives CASSLAYAGSYEQYF. The gene calls are TRBV5-1 and TRBJ2-7, with a possible D match to TRBD1 (5 bases). From germline, CDR1 is SGHRS and CDR2 YFSETQ. The CDR3 extends over 15 amino acids. Trimming cost V 0 bases and J 1 base, with 11 bases left between them.